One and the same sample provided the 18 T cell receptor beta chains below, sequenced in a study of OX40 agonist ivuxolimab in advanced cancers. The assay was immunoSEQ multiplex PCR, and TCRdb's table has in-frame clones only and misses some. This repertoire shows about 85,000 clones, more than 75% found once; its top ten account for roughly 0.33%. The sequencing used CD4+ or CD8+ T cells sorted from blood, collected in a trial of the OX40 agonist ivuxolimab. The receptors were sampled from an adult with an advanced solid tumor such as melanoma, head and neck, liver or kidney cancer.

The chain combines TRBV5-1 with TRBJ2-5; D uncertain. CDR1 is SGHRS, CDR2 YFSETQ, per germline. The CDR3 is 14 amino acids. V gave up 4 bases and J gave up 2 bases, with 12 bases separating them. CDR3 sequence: CASSEGSLQETQYF. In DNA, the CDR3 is TGCGCCAGCAGCGAAGGGTCACTTCAAGAGACCCAGTACTTC.

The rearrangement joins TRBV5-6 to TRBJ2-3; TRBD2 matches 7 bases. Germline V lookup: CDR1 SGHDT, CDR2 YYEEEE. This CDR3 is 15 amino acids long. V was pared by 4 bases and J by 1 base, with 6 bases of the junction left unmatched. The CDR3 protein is CASSLGGLGTDTQYF. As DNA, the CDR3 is TGTGCCAGCAGCCTCGGGGGGTTGGGCACAGATACGCAGTATTTT.

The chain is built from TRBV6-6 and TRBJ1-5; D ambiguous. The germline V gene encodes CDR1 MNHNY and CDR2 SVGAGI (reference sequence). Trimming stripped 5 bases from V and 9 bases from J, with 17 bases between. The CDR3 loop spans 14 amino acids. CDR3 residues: CASSHRELLRPQHF. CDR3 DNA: TGTGCCAGCAGTCACCGGGAGCTTCTCCGGCCCCAGCATTTT.

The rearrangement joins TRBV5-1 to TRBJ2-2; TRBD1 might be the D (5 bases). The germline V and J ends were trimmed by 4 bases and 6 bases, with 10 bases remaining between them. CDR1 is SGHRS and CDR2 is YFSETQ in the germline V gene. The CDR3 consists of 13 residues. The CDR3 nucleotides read TGCGCCAGCAGCCCCCAGGGTTCCGGGGAGCTGTTTTTT. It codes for CASSPQGSGELFF.

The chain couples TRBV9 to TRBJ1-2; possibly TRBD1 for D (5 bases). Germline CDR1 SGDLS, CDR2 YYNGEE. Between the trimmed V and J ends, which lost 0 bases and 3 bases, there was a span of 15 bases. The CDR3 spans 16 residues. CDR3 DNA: TGTGCCAGCAGCGTAGCCGGGGACCGGGGGGACTATGGCTACACCTTC. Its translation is CASSVAGDRGDYGYTF.

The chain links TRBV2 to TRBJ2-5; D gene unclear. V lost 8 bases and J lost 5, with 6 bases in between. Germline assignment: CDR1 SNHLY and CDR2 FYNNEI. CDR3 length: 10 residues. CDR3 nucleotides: TGTGCCAGCGGAAGGGAGACCCAGTACTTC. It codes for CASGRETQYF.

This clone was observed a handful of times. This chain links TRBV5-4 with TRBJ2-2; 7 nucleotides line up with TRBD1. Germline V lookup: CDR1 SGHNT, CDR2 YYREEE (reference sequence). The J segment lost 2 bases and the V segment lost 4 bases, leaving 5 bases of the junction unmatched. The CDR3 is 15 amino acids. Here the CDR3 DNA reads TGTGCCAGCAGCCGAAACAGGGGAAACACCGGGGAGCTGTTTTTT. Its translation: CASSRNRGNTGELFF.

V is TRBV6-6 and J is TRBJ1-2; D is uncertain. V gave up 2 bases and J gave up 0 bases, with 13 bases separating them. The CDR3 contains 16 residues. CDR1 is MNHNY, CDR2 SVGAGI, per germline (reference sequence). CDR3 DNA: TGTGCCAGCAGTTACGGCCAATCGCTGCCTAACTATGGCTACACCTTC. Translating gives CASSYGQSLPNYGYTF.

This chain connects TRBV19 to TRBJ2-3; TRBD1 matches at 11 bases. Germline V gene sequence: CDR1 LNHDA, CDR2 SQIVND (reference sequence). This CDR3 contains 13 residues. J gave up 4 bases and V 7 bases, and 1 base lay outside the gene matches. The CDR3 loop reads CASKDRGPDTQYF. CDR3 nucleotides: TGTGCCAGTAAGGACAGGGGGCCAGATACGCAGTATTTT.

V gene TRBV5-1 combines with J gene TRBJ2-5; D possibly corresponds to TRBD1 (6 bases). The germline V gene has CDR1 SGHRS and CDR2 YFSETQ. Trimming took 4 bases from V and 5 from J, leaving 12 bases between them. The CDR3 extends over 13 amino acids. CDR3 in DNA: TGCGCCAGCAGCACCGGGGACACGGAGACCCAGTACTTC. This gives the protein CASSTGDTETQYF.

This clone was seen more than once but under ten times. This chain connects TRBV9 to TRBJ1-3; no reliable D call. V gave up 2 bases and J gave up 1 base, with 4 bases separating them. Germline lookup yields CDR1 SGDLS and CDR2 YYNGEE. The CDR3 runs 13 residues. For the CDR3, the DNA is TGTGCCAGCAGCGTCGAATCTGGAAACACCATATATTTT. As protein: CASSVESGNTIYF. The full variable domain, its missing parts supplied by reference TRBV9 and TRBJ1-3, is DSGVTQTPKHLITATGQRVTLRCSPRSGDLSVYWYQQSLDQGLQFLIQYYNGEERAKGNILERFSAQQFPDLHSELNLSSLELGDSALYFCASSVESGNTIYFGEGSWLTVV.

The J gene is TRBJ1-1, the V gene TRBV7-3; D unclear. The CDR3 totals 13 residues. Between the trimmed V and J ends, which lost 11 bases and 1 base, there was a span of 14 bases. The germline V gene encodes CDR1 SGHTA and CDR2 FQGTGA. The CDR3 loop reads CASSRQPNTEAFF. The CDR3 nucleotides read TGTGCCTCTAGTCGGCAGCCGAACACTGAAGCTTTCTTT.

CDR3 loop: CASSVSGGINTEAFF. The CDR3 DNA reads TGTGCCAGTAGTGTATCAGGGGGCATAAACACTGAAGCTTTCTTT. The chain joins TRBV19 to TRBJ1-1, with 8 bases fitting TRBD1. This CDR3 is 15 amino acids long. Germline assignment: CDR1 LNHDA and CDR2 SQIVND (reference sequence). V lost 5 bases and J lost 2; bases outside the gene matches: 7.

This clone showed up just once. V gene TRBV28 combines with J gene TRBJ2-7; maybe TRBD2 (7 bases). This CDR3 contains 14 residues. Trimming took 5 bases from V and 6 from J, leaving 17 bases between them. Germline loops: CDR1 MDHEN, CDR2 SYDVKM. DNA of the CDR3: TGTGCCAGCAGTCCTGCAAGGGAGGGGGGCGAGCAGTACTTC. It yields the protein CASSPAREGGEQYF.

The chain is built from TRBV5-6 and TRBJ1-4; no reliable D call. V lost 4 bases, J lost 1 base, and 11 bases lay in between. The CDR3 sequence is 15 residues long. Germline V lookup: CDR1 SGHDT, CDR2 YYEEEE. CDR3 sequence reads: CASSPQGGTNEKLFF. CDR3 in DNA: TGTGCCAGCAGCCCCCAAGGCGGAACTAATGAAAAACTGTTTTTT.

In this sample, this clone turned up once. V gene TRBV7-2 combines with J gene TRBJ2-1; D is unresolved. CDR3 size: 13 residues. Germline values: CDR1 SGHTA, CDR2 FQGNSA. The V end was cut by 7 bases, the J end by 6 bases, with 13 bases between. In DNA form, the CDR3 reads TGTGCCAGCACCTTGTCCCCGGGCAATGAGCAGTTCTTC. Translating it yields CASTLSPGNEQFF. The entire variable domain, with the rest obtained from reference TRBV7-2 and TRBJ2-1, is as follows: GAGVSQSPSNKVTEKGKDVELRCDPISGHTALYWYRQSLGQGLEFLIYFQGNSAPDKSGLPSDRFSAERTGGSVSTLTIQRTQQEDSAVYLCASTLSPGNEQFFGPGTRLTVL.

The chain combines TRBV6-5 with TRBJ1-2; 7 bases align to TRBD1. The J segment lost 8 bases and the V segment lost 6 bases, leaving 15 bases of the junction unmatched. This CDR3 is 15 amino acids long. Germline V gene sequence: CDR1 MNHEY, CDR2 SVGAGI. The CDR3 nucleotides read TGTGCCAGCAGCCAGGGACAGCGGCCCCCCAAGGGCTACACCTTC. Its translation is CASSQGQRPPKGYTF.

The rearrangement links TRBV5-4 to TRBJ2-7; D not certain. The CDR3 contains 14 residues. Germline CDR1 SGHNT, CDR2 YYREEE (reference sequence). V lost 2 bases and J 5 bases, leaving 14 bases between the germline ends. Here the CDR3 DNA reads TGTGCCAGCAGCTTCGGCCCCCATGAACACGAGCAGTACTTC. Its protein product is CASSFGPHEHEQYF.